The entry below describes one T cell receptor (beta chain). The antigen is not known. Researchers ran the PCR with 60 Vbeta and 13 Jbeta primers. Sequencing used immunoSEQ multiplex PCR; TCRdb keeps in-frame clones, though not all of them. The sample comprises hundreds of thousands of clones, 70% to 80% of which are singletons, and around 2.8% rests with the top ten. These data are taken from a study of cytomegalovirus exposure and HLA in healthy donors. Overall study findings and caveats: The study reported that TCR beta sequences accurately predicted HLA-A and HLA-B alleles in most subjects.

The V gene's germline CDR1 is SGHRS and CDR2 YFSETQ. Losses at the gene ends were 0 bases for V and 3 bases for J; bases not matched to a gene: 5. The CDR3 has 16 amino acids. This chain connects TRBV5-1 to TRBJ2-2; the match to TRBD2 covers 7 bases. Material for sequencing was PBMCs. This TCR derives from a woman aged 60-70 years in good health and CMV-seropositive. This CDR3 reads CASSLGSSGYTGELFF. CDR3 in DNA: TGCGCCAGCAGCTTGGGGTCTAGCGGTTACACCGGGGAGCTGTTTTTT. The whole variable domain, remainder taken from reference TRBV5-1 and TRBJ2-2, is KAGVTQTPRYLIKTRGQQVTLSCSPISGHRSVSWYQQTPGQGLQFLFEYFSETQRNKGNFPGRFSGRQFSNSRSEMNVSTLELGDSALYLCASSLGSSGYTGELFFGEGSRLTVL.